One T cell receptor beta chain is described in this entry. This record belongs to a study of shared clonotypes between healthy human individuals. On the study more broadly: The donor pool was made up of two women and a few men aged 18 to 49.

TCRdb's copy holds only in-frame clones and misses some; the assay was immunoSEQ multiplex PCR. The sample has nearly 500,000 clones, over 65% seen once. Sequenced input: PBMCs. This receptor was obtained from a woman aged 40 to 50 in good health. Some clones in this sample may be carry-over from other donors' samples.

The CDR3 is CASSSSLGAYEQYF. For the CDR3, the DNA is TGTGCCAGCAGTAGTTCGTTGGGGGCCTACGAGCAGTACTTC. The rearrangement links TRBV25-1 to TRBJ2-7; D could derive from TRBD1 or TRBD2 (5 bases each). The CDR3 is 14 amino acids. Trimming took 5 bases from V and 2 from J, leaving 13 bases between them. The germline V gene has CDR1 MGHDK and CDR2 SYGVNS.